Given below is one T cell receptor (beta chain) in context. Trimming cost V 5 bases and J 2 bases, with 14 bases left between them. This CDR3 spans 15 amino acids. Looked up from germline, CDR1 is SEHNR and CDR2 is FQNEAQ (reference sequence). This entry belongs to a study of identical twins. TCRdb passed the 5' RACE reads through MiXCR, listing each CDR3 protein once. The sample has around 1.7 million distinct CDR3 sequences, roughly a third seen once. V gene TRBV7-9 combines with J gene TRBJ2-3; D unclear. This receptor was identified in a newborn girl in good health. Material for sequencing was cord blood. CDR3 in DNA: TGTGCCAGCAGCCCCCGACCGAAATTCACAGATACGCAGTATTTT. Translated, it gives CASSPRPKFTDTQYF. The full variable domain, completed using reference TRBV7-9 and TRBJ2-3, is DTGVSQNPRHKITKRGQNVTFRCDPISEHNRLYWYRQTLGQGPEFLTYFQNEAQLEKSRLLSDRFSAERPKGSFSTLEIQRTEQGDSAMYLCASSPRPKFTDTQYFGPGTRLTVL.